Presented here are 27 T cell receptor beta chains from one specimen sequenced in a study of T cells in Graves' hyperthyroidism and ophthalmopathy. Using RNA transcripts as the source, TCR beta CDR3 regions were amplified. TCR CDR3 underwent first-round RT-PCR with the HTBI primer set. TCRdb re-called the multiplex PCR reads with MiXCR, one entry per CDR3 protein. The table records more than 300,000 distinct CDR3 sequences, approximately 15% of them present only once. What was sequenced was blood. These TCRs come from a woman aged 25 to 39 with Graves' hyperthyroidism.

This clonotype turned up a few times. V gene TRBV3-1 combines with J gene TRBJ2-3; D is perhaps TRBD1 (7 bases). Between the trimmed V and J ends, which lost 4 bases and 3 bases, there was a span of 14 bases. Germline-derived CDR1 and CDR2 are LGHDT and YNNKEL (reference sequence). The CDR3 is 15 residues long. The CDR3 here is CASSPGAGQTDTQYF. CDR3 DNA sequence: TGTGCCAGCAGCCCCGGGGCGGGACAGACAGATACGCAGTATTTT.

The chain carries TRBV19 and TRBJ2-1, with 7 bases lining up with TRBD2. This CDR3 has 14 residues. Per the germline V gene, CDR1 is LNHDA and CDR2 is SQIVND (reference sequence). The ends lost 7 bases at V and 3 bases at J; junction bases unmatched: 6. As DNA, the CDR3 is TGTGCCAGTAAAGGGGAGGGGATCTACAATGAGCAGTTCTTC. It is translated as CASKGEGIYNEQFF.

In its sample, this clonotype ranks as medium-sized. The chain links TRBV2 to TRBJ2-1; 9 bases are shared with TRBD1. The junction had 19 bases not matched to a gene; V was cut back by 7 bases and J by 6 bases. CDR3 length: 18 amino acids. CDR1 is SNHLY and CDR2 is FYNNEI in the germline V gene. This CDR3 is CASTRWGSGGQGANEQFF. The DNA for the CDR3 is TGTGCCAGCACCCGTTGGGGTTCCGGGGGACAGGGTGCCAATGAGCAGTTCTTC.

Notes on this clonotype: With a much larger clone just one base away, this may be a read error. V gene TRBV29-1 combines with J gene TRBJ2-1, with 8 bases matching TRBD2. CDR3 length: 15 residues. The germline CDR1 and CDR2 sequences are SQVTM and ANQGSEA. Trimming took 5 bases from V and 6 from J; bases not matched to a gene: 12. CDR3 loop: CSVPDRLANLNEQFF. The CDR3 nucleotides are TGCAGCGTTCCCGATAGACTAGCGAATCTCAATGAGCAGTTCTTC.

The chain has TRBV9 and TRBJ1-5, with D hard to call. CDR3 length: 15 amino acids. V dropped 0 bases and J dropped 3 bases, with 10 bases sitting between them. Looked up from germline, CDR1 is SGDLS and CDR2 is YYNGEE. CDR3 sequence: CASSVGATVNQPQHF. The DNA of the CDR3 is TGTGCCAGCAGCGTAGGGGCAACAGTCAATCAGCCCCAGCATTTT.

This clonotype was detected only a few times. The chain employs TRBV20-1 and TRBJ1-5, with TRBD1 as a possible D gene (6 bases). V was pared by 0 bases and J by 0 bases, with 15 bases between. The germline gives CDR1 DFQATT, CDR2 SNEGSKA (reference sequence). This CDR3 region has 17 residues. CDR3 nucleotide sequence: TGCAGTGCTAGAGATGGGGGGGGGGGCTCTAGCAATCAGCCCCAGCATTTT. Its translation: CSARDGGGGSSNQPQHF.

This clonotype was detected ten times or more. The chain links TRBV29-1 to TRBJ2-7; D is unresolved. Germline V gene lookup returns CDR1 SQVTM and CDR2 ANQGSEA. The CDR3 contains 12 residues. The ends were cut back, 4 bases at V and 4 bases at J, with 11 bases in the middle. This CDR3 is CSVGGSRYEQYF. Written as DNA, the CDR3 is TGCAGCGTTGGCGGAAGCCGATACGAGCAGTACTTC.

A remark on this clonotype: At one end, the junction sequence differs from germline, possibly due to a read error. This chain uses TRBV27 with TRBJ1-5; 11 positions match TRBD1. The CDR3 runs 17 residues. Germline V lookup: CDR1 MNHEY, CDR2 SMNVEV (reference sequence). The CDR3 DNA reads TGTGCCAGCAGTTCCGGGACAGGGGGTAAAAGCAATCCGCCCCAGCATTTT. Translating it yields CASSSGTGGKSNPPQHF.

This clonotype was seen at least ten times. The chain couples TRBV30 to TRBJ1-1; no clear D. Germline loops: CDR1 GTSNPN, CDR2 SVGIG (reference sequence). CDR3 length: 11 amino acids. The V and J ends lost 4 bases and 8 bases respectively, with 11 bases between them. Written as DNA, the CDR3 is TGTGCCTGGATAAGACCGGGAGAAGCTTTCTTT. Its translation: CAWIRPGEAFF.

This clonotype has a handful of counts. The chain combines TRBV15 with TRBJ1-5, with TRBD1 matching 10 bases. The V and J ends lost 5 bases and 0 bases, in that order; junction bases with no gene match: 16. Germline CDR1 is LNHNV and CDR2 is YYDKDF (reference sequence). CDR3 length: 20 amino acids. In DNA, the CDR3 is TGTGCCACCAGCCAATCTTCTGGACAGGGGGGGTTTTATAGCAATCAGCCCCAGCATTTT. Translated, it gives CATSQSSGQGGFYSNQPQHF.

This clonotype was counted ten times or more. The gene calls are TRBV6-2 or TRBV6-3 and TRBJ2-1; the D is unclear. Trimming left V 7 bases short and J 7 bases short, with 8 bases between. The CDR3 is made up of 11 amino acids. Germline CDR1 MNHEY, CDR2 SVGEGT. CDR3 sequence reads: CASTATNEQFF. The DNA of the CDR3 is TGTGCCAGCACTGCCACTAATGAGCAGTTCTTC.

Ten or more counts support this clonotype. In DNA form, the CDR3 reads TGTGCCAGTAGTATTTTGTTTAGGGACGGCGACAATCAGCCCCAGCATTTT. This translates into CASSILFRDGDNQPQHF. This chain joins TRBV19 and TRBJ1-5, with D possibly being TRBD1 (5 bases). Germline V CDR1 and CDR2: LNHDA, SQIVND (reference sequence). V lost 3 bases, J lost 3 bases, and 18 bases lay in between. CDR3 length: 17 residues.

Only a few counts were recorded for this clonotype. V gene TRBV20-1 combines with J gene TRBJ2-3; no clear D gene. This CDR3 spans 12 amino acids. The germline CDR1 and CDR2 sequences are DFQATT and SNEGSKA (reference sequence). The ends were cut back, 6 bases at V and 6 bases at J, with 13 bases in the middle. CDR3 nucleotide sequence: TGCAGTGCAGATCTATTGCAGGATACGCAGTATTTT. Its translation is CSADLLQDTQYF.

This clonotype has just a few counts. The V call is TRBV2, the J call TRBJ1-2, with D tentatively TRBD1 (6 bases). Germline V gene data show CDR1 as SNHLY and CDR2 as FYNNEI. CDR3 length: 11 amino acids. V lost 7 bases and J lost 8, with 11 bases in between. The CDR3 reads CASIYTGGYTF. The CDR3 DNA reads as TGTGCCAGCATCTATACAGGGGGCTACACCTTC.

This clonotype was counted at least ten times. This rearrangement joins TRBV6-2 or TRBV6-3 to TRBJ1-2; D is undetermined. Trimming removed 0 bases at V and 3 bases at J, with 20 bases between. The CDR3 contains 18 residues. Germline V gene data show CDR1 as MNHEY and CDR2 as SVGEGT. This chain's CDR3 is CASSYSSWPTSSYYGYTF. Here the CDR3 DNA reads TGTGCCAGCAGTTACTCATCGTGGCCGACCTCTTCGTACTATGGCTACACCTTC.

This clonotype was picked up many times. The gene calls are TRBV20-1 and TRBJ1-2; unclear D gene. The CDR3 consists of 12 residues. The V gene lost 0 bases and the J gene lost 4 bases, with 6 bases spanning the gap. The germline V gene encodes CDR1 DFQATT and CDR2 SNEGSKA (reference sequence). CDR3 residues: CSAREGIYGYTF. The CDR3 coding sequence is TGCAGTGCTAGAGAGGGGATCTATGGCTACACCTTC.

The chain has TRBV3-1 and TRBJ2-7, with D unresolved. V lost 1 base, J lost 0 bases, and 13 bases lay in between. Germline values: CDR1 LGHDT, CDR2 YNNKEL (reference sequence). The CDR3 loop spans 16 amino acids. CDR3 loop: CASSQGIEAFSYEQYF. The CDR3 DNA is TGTGCCAGCAGCCAAGGTATCGAGGCGTTCTCCTACGAGCAGTACTTC.

V gene TRBV30 combines with J gene TRBJ2-7; D is perhaps TRBD1 (6 bases). CDR1 is GTSNPN, CDR2 SVGIG, per germline (reference sequence). V lost 2 bases to trimming and J lost 5 bases, with 19 bases between them. The CDR3 is 15 amino acids. As DNA, the CDR3 is TGTGCCTGGAGTTCAGGGGCTACAGTAACGAACGAGCAGTACTTC. As protein: CAWSSGATVTNEQYF.

The J gene is TRBJ1-5, the V gene TRBV7-6, with 7 bases aligning to TRBD1. The J segment lost 5 bases and the V segment lost 1 base, leaving 5 bases of the junction unmatched. This CDR3 is built from 15 residues. Germline-derived CDR1 and CDR2 are SGHVS and FNYEAQ. CDR3 sequence reads: CASSLGAGGDQPQHF. The CDR3, as DNA: TGTGCCAGCAGCTTAGGGGCAGGGGGGGATCAGCCCCAGCATTTT.

The sample holds many counts of this clonotype. V usage is TRBV5-1 and J usage is TRBJ2-2; TRBD2 aligns across 9 bases. Germline values: CDR1 SGHRS, CDR2 YFSETQ. V lost 4 bases to trimming and J lost 7 bases; unmatched junction nucleotides: 8. The CDR3 consists of 15 residues. The CDR3 bases are TGCGCCAGCAGCGTCCTAGCGGGAAGGAACGGGGAGCTGTTTTTT. It specifies CASSVLAGRNGELFF.

This clonotype was seen at least ten times. The chain combines TRBV19 with TRBJ1-1; D is ambiguous. The CDR3 sequence is 12 residues long. Trimming left V 5 bases short and J 1 base short, with 5 bases between. CDR1 is LNHDA, CDR2 SQIVND, per germline (reference sequence). CDR3 sequence (DNA): TGTGCCAGTAGTCGGTGGAACACTGAAGCTTTCTTT. Translating it yields CASSRWNTEAFF.

The count of this clonotype is one. The rearrangement joins TRBV19 to TRBJ2-5; D is uncertain. Germline V gene lookup returns CDR1 LNHDA and CDR2 SQIVND (reference sequence). V lost 5 bases, J lost 4 bases, and 14 bases lay in between. The CDR3 loop spans 14 amino acids. The CDR3 loop reads CASSPGEGAETQYF. The CDR3 nucleotides read TGTGCCAGTAGTCCTGGGGAAGGAGCAGAGACCCAGTACTTC.

As to this clonotype: The junction departs from the called germline gene at one end, perhaps through a read error. The V call is TRBV10-3, the J call TRBJ1-4, with 12 bases identical to TRBD1. The germline V gene has CDR1 ENHRY and CDR2 SYGVKD. This CDR3 is 14 amino acids long. CDR3 sequence reads: CAVSDGDRGQRLFF. CDR3 nucleotide sequence: TGTGCCGTCAGTGACGGGGACAGGGGGCAACGACTGTTTTTT.

This clonotype occurred many times. CDR3 loop: CASSDRDWAEAFF. Written as DNA, the CDR3 is TGTGCCAGCAGTGATCGAGACTGGGCGGAAGCTTTCTTT. The chain links TRBV6-1 to TRBJ1-1, with D unresolved. The CDR3 runs 13 residues. Germline V gene lookup returns CDR1 MNHNS and CDR2 SASEGT. V lost 3 bases and J lost 8, with 13 bases in between.

This clonotype came up once. A much larger clone differs by one base, so this may be a read error. The chain combines TRBV6-2 or TRBV6-3 with TRBJ2-5; D might be TRBD2 (6 bases). Looked up from germline, CDR1 is MNHEY and CDR2 is SVGEGT. The CDR3 loop spans 16 amino acids. The CDR3 loop reads CTSRYLPGVGQETQYF. In nucleotides, the CDR3 is TGTACCAGCCGCTACCTACCGGGGGTCGGCCAAGAGACCCAGTACTTC.

This clonotype has just a few counts. This chain links TRBV9 with TRBJ2-3; TRBD2 aligns across 9 bases. CDR1 SGDLS and CDR2 YYNGEE come from the germline V gene. The CDR3 is 16 residues long. Losses at the gene ends were 4 bases for V and 6 bases for J; bases not matched to a gene: 12. The CDR3 DNA follows: TGTGCCAGCAGCCCCCGGCGGGAGGGCAAAGATGATACGCAGTATTTT. It specifies CASSPRREGKDDTQYF.

This clonotype was counted a few times. CDR3 DNA: TGTGCCACCGGGGTCGGGGGTTGGGAAACTCACACAGATACGCAGTATTTT. Its protein product is CATGVGGWETHTDTQYF. The rearrangement links TRBV24-1 to TRBJ2-3; tentative D call: TRBD2 (6 bases). V lost 9 bases and J 2 bases, leaving 23 bases between the germline ends. The CDR3 covers 17 residues. Germline V lookup: CDR1 KGHDR, CDR2 SFDVKD.